The next 25 T cell receptor beta chains were all read from a single sample in a study of T-cell memory formation after mild COVID-19. One entry per CDR3 protein results from TCRdb running MiXCR on the 5' RACE reads. This repertoire shows 250,000 to 300,000 distinct CDR3 sequences, approximately 8.4% found once; its top ten account for 22%. Sequences were obtained from PBMCs or a T cell subset sorted from them (not recorded which). Source of these receptors: a man between 18 and 29 years old who had mild COVID-19 (a few samples of this study predate the infection). Cell type and time point are not known.

The V and J genes are TRBV18 and TRBJ1-1, with D maybe TRBD1 (5 bases). The CDR3 covers 14 residues. CDR1 KGHSH and CDR2 LQKENI come from the germline V gene. The V and J ends lost 2 bases and 3 bases respectively, with 10 bases between them. The CDR3 bases are TGTGCCAGCTCACCATTACGGGGGGACACTGAAGCTTTCTTT. It specifies CASSPLRGDTEAFF.

The chain recombines TRBV7-8 with TRBJ2-7, with 9 bases aligning to TRBD1. The CDR3 has 15 amino acids. Germline V gives CDR1 SGHVS, CDR2 FQNEAQ. The V segment lost 4 bases and the J segment 3 bases; nucleotides outside the gene matches: 7. The CDR3 loop reads CASSSTGGVIYEQYF. CDR3 coding DNA: TGTGCCAGCAGCTCTACAGGGGGCGTAATCTACGAGCAGTACTTC.

This chain uses TRBV27 with TRBJ1-3, with D unresolved. Germline V gene lookup returns CDR1 MNHEY and CDR2 SMNVEV (reference sequence). The V end lost 0 bases, the J end lost 0 bases, and 12 bases lay between the germline ends. The CDR3 spans 17 residues. The CDR3 sequence: CASSLSPGRNSGNTIYF. The CDR3 DNA reads as TGTGCCAGCAGTTTATCCCCAGGCAGAAACTCTGGAAACACCATATATTTT.

The J gene is TRBJ1-6, the V gene TRBV5-1; 9 bases fit TRBD1. The CDR3 is 13 amino acids. The V and J ends lost 3 bases and 13 bases, in that order; junction bases with no gene match: 5. Germline CDR1 and CDR2: SGHRS and YFSETQ. The CDR3 here is CASSWDRENPLHF. CDR3 sequence (DNA): TGCGCCAGCAGCTGGGACAGGGAGAATCCCCTCCACTTT.

This chain joins TRBV12-3 or TRBV12-4 and TRBJ2-2, with D perhaps TRBD2 (7 bases). The V end was cut by 11 bases, the J end by 0 bases, with 22 bases between. This CDR3 region has 17 residues. The CDR3 DNA reads TGTGCCTCCGGGGGCGGGGGAAATCGTACGAACACCGGGGAGCTGTTTTTT. Encoded protein: CASGGGGNRTNTGELFF.

This clonotype was seen only a few times. The chain links TRBV20-1 to TRBJ2-3; tentatively, D is TRBD2 (5 bases). Between the trimmed V and J ends, which lost 5 bases and 2 bases, there was a span of 20 bases. CDR1 and CDR2 from the germline V gene are DFQATT and SNEGSKA (reference sequence). There are 16 residues in the CDR3. The CDR3 spells CSAYPERFPVTDTQYF. The CDR3 region has the DNA TGCAGTGCTTACCCTGAGCGGTTCCCCGTCACAGATACGCAGTATTTT.

This clonotype was seen many times. The V gene is TRBV7-9, the J gene TRBJ1-3, with D maybe TRBD1 (6 bases). The V end was cut by 3 bases, the J end by 2 bases, with 8 bases between. Germline V gene sequence: CDR1 SEHNR, CDR2 FQNEAQ (reference sequence). This CDR3 has 14 amino acids. CDR3 in amino acids: CASSFTGTGNTIYF. CDR3 in DNA: TGTGCCAGCAGCTTCACAGGGACTGGAAACACCATATATTTT.

The chain is built from TRBV18 and TRBJ2-2; possibly TRBD1 for D (5 bases). In germline, CDR1 is KGHSH, CDR2 LQKENI. The CDR3 loop spans 16 amino acids. V shed 6 bases and J shed 0 bases, with 14 bases lying between them. CDR3 coding DNA: TGTGCCAGCTCGCCTTATACAGGAACGAACACCGGGGAGCTGTTTTTT. Amino acid sequence: CASSPYTGTNTGELFF.

This clonotype was counted a few times. CDR3 in DNA: TGCGCCAGCAGCCAAGATAACAGGGGGGAGACTGAAGCTTTCTTT. Protein product: CASSQDNRGETEAFF. The chain joins TRBV4-3 to TRBJ1-1; 8 bases fit TRBD1. The CDR3 length is 15 residues. Germline V gene lookup returns CDR1 LGHNA and CDR2 YSLEER. J lost 5 bases, V lost 0 bases, and 5 bases had no gene match.

This clonotype was detected ten times or more. V is TRBV5-1 and J is TRBJ2-2; possible D gene TRBD2, 5 bases. From germline, CDR1 is SGHRS and CDR2 YFSETQ. The CDR3 runs to 14 residues. V was trimmed by 5 bases and J by 4 bases, leaving 12 bases between them. The CDR3 is CASRREMVTGELFF. In nucleotides, the CDR3 is TGCGCCAGCAGGAGGGAGATGGTCACCGGGGAGCTGTTTTTT.

This clonotype was found a few times. V usage is TRBV6-5 and J usage is TRBJ1-4; D ambiguous. The germline gives CDR1 MNHEY, CDR2 SVGAGI. V lost 6 bases to trimming and J lost 0 bases, with 14 bases between them. The CDR3 covers 16 residues. The CDR3 region is CASSRTGWSTNEKLFF. The CDR3 bases are TGTGCCAGCAGCCGAACGGGGTGGTCAACTAATGAAAAACTGTTTTTT.

This clonotype appeared a few times. The V call is TRBV12-3 or TRBV12-4, the J call TRBJ1-1; D is possibly TRBD1 (5 bases). The CDR3 extends over 13 amino acids. The V end lost 5 bases, the J end lost 2 bases, and 9 bases lay between the germline ends. The CDR3 is CASSQQENTEAFF. CDR3 nucleotides: TGTGCCAGCAGTCAACAGGAAAACACTGAAGCTTTCTTT.

This rearrangement joins TRBV7-2 to TRBJ1-1, with 7 bases that match TRBD1. The germline V gene encodes CDR1 SGHTA and CDR2 FQGNSA. CDR3 length: 15 residues. Losses at the gene ends were 5 bases for V and 4 bases for J; bases not matched to a gene: 10. The CDR3 nucleotides are TGTGCCAGCAGCGTCTTTTACAGGGGAGGCACTGAAGCTTTCTTT. Protein sequence: CASSVFYRGGTEAFF.

This clonotype showed up many times. The V and J genes are TRBV7-9 and TRBJ2-5; 8 bases match TRBD2. Trimming at V came to 3 bases and at J to 3 bases, leaving 9 bases not matched to a gene. The CDR3 totals 16 residues. Germline assignment: CDR1 SEHNR and CDR2 FQNEAQ (reference sequence). DNA of the CDR3: TGTGCCAGCAGCTTCTTGTCGGGGGGGCAAAAAGAGACCCAGTACTTC. The encoded protein is CASSFLSGGQKETQYF.

This sequence joins TRBV20-1 and TRBJ1-3; D is ambiguous. Trimming left V 5 bases short and J 1 base short, with 15 bases between. This CDR3 comprises 15 residues. The germline CDR1 and CDR2 sequences are DFQATT and SNEGSKA (reference sequence). The CDR3 nucleotides read TGCAGTGCTTCCGGTTCTCCGGGGTCTGGAAACACCATATATTTT. This sequence encodes CSASGSPGSGNTIYF.

V gene TRBV7-9 combines with J gene TRBJ2-1; 10 bases match TRBD2. Per germline, CDR1 SEHNR and CDR2 FQNEAQ (reference sequence). With V trimmed by 11 bases and J by 2 bases, 9 bases remained unmatched. CDR3 length equals 15 residues. CDR3 nucleotide sequence: TGTGCCGTCAGGACTAGCGGACCCACCTACAATGAGCAGTTCTTC. Translation: CAVRTSGPTYNEQFF.

The chain joins TRBV5-1 to TRBJ2-1; the match to TRBD1 covers 8 bases. Germline V lookup: CDR1 SGHRS, CDR2 YFSETQ. Trimming took 4 bases from V and 3 from J; bases not matched to a gene: 6. The length of the CDR3 is 15 residues. The CDR3 coding sequence is TGCGCCAGCAGCCTACAGGGGGAAGTCTACAATGAGCAGTTCTTC. Translated: CASSLQGEVYNEQFF.

There are a few counts of this clonotype. The V call is TRBV6-1, the J call TRBJ1-1, with a possible D match to TRBD1 (6 bases). CDR3 size: 14 residues. V was clipped by 6 bases and J by 1 base, with 12 bases between them. Germline CDR1 is MNHNS and CDR2 is SASEGT. The CDR3 reads CASRTRGGNTEAFF. CDR3 sequence (DNA): TGTGCCAGCAGAACCAGGGGTGGGAACACTGAAGCTTTCTTT.

The chain couples TRBV4-3 to TRBJ2-5; 8 bases align to TRBD1. V lost 3 bases and J lost 5; bases outside the gene matches: 8. Germline CDR1 reads LGHNA; CDR2 reads YSLEER. The CDR3 length is 15 residues. CDR3 in DNA: TGCGCCAGCAGCCAGAACTACAGGGGGTTGGAGACCCAGTACTTC. Protein: CASSQNYRGLETQYF.

This chain connects TRBV24-1 to TRBJ2-1, with D perhaps matching TRBD2 (6 bases). The germline V gene encodes CDR1 KGHDR and CDR2 SFDVKD. The CDR3 has 13 amino acids. V was cut by 0 bases and J by 7 bases, with 6 bases left in between. The CDR3 nucleotides are TGTGCCACCAGTGATTTGCTAGCGAATGAGCAGTTCTTC. The encoded protein is CATSDLLANEQFF.

This clonotype was detected a few times. The chain joins TRBV7-2 to TRBJ2-2; TRBD2 matches at 10 bases. The germline CDR1 and CDR2 sequences are SGHTA and FQGNSA. Trimming cost V 0 bases and J 5 bases; bases outside gene matches: 12. The CDR3 covers 19 residues. The CDR3, as DNA: TGTGCCAGCAGCTTAGCTCCCCCGGGAGCGGGGGGGCGAACCGGGGAGCTGTTTTTT. This gives the protein CASSLAPPGAGGRTGELFF.

The rearrangement joins TRBV3-1 to TRBJ2-7, with D perhaps being TRBD1 or TRBD2 (7 bases each). In germline, CDR1 is LGHDT, CDR2 YNNKEL (reference sequence). The CDR3 runs to 16 residues. V was trimmed by 3 bases and J by 3 bases, leaving 18 bases between them. CDR3 sequence: CASSHRGGGGNYEQYF. The CDR3, as DNA: TGTGCCAGCAGCCACCGAGGGGGAGGGGGCAACTACGAGCAGTACTTC.

This clonotype has a handful of counts. V is TRBV4-1 and J is TRBJ1-6; 8 bases align to TRBD1. The V gene end was trimmed by 2 bases and the J gene end by 7 bases; junction bases not matched to a gene: 4. Germline loops: CDR1 MGHRA, CDR2 YSYEKL. The CDR3 runs 15 residues. Here the CDR3 DNA reads TGCGCCAGCAGCCAACAGGGGGCGTTCAATTCACCCCTCCACTTT. The encoded protein is CASSQQGAFNSPLHF.

This clonotype was seen more than once but under ten times. This chain joins TRBV4-3 and TRBJ1-2; 7 nucleotides agree with TRBD1. V dropped 0 bases and J dropped 2; count of bases not matched to a gene: 3. CDR1 LGHNA and CDR2 YSLEER come from the germline V gene. The CDR3 spans 15 residues. The CDR3 reads CASSQETTGNYGYTF. The CDR3 DNA reads as TGCGCCAGCAGCCAAGAAACGACAGGGAACTATGGCTACACCTTC.

This chain joins TRBV20-1 and TRBJ2-2; D assignment may be TRBD1 or TRBD2 (5 bases each). This CDR3 region has 14 residues. V lost 4 bases to trimming and J lost 7 bases, with 16 bases between them. Per germline, CDR1 DFQATT and CDR2 SNEGSKA (reference sequence). CDR3 protein: CSATLGPPGGELFF. Written as DNA, the CDR3 is TGCAGTGCTACCCTGGGACCGCCCGGCGGGGAGCTGTTTTTT.